These 18 T cell receptor beta chains originate from one sample sequenced in a study of shared clonotypes between healthy human individuals. The table came from immunoSEQ multiplex PCR; TCRdb's copy has only in-frame clones and leaves some out. The sample shows some 500,000 clones, more than 70% of them seen only once. The sequenced sample was PBMCs. The origin of the receptors is a woman aged 40 to 50 in good health. Some clones in this sample may be carry-over from other donors' samples.

The rearrangement uses TRBV4-3 and TRBJ2-3; 7 bases fit TRBD2. The CDR3 spans 16 residues. Germline values: CDR1 LGHNA, CDR2 YSLEER. Trimming removed 4 bases from V and 4 bases from J; junction bases left unmatched: 11. This CDR3 is CASSRNVGGSADTQYF. The CDR3 DNA is TGCGCCAGCAGCCGAAACGTTGGCGGGAGCGCAGATACGCAGTATTTT.

This sequence joins TRBV5-6 and TRBJ1-1, with 9 bases matching TRBD1. The germline gives CDR1 SGHDT, CDR2 YYEEEE. This CDR3 is built from 14 residues. V dropped 7 bases and J dropped 1; count of bases not matched to a gene: 5. In DNA, the CDR3 is TGTGCCAGCGCCCTGGACAGGGGGAACACTGAAGCTTTCTTT. This translates into CASALDRGNTEAFF.

This clone was observed at least ten times. This sequence joins TRBV2 and TRBJ2-7, with 8 positions matching TRBD2. In germline, CDR1 is SNHLY, CDR2 FYNNEI. Trimming took 1 base from V and 3 from J; bases not matched to a gene: 5. The CDR3 contains 15 residues. This CDR3 reads CASSEGPAGGYEQYF. Here the CDR3 DNA reads TGTGCCAGCAGTGAAGGGCCCGCGGGGGGCTACGAGCAGTACTTC.

The chain uses TRBV5-1 and TRBJ2-5, with TRBD2 matching 7 bases. Germline trimming cut 4 bases from V and 5 bases from J; bases unmatched to any gene: 5. The CDR3 is 13 residues long. CDR1 is SGHRS, CDR2 YFSETQ, per germline. CDR3 sequence (DNA): TGCGCCAGCAGCGCCAGCGGGACTGAGACCCAGTACTTC. The encoded protein is CASSASGTETQYF.

This clone has a handful of counts. The rearrangement links TRBV28 to TRBJ2-5, with 10 positions matching TRBD2. With V trimmed by 7 bases and J by 9 bases, 11 bases remained unmatched. This CDR3 has 14 amino acids. Germline CDR1 and CDR2: MDHEN and SYDVKM. CDR3 loop: CASTRTSGYFSQYF. The CDR3 DNA follows: TGTGCCAGCACCCGGACTAGCGGTTATTTTTCCCAGTACTTC. The full variable domain, completed using reference TRBV28 and TRBJ2-5, is DVKVTQSSRYLVKRTGEKVFLECVQDMDHENMFWYRQDPGLGLRLIYFSYDVKMKEKGDIPEGYSVSREKKERFSLILESASTNQTSMYLCASTRTSGYFSQYFGPGTRLLVL.

A note on this clone: This sequence is one base from a far larger clone and is likely a read error. Additional DNA sequences in this sample encode the identical CDR3. J is TRBJ2-7 and V is TRBV6-5; 7 bases line up with TRBD1. The length of the CDR3 is 14 residues. V shed 5 bases and J 3 bases; nucleotides not matched to a gene: 7. CDR1 and CDR2 (germline): MNHEY, SVGAGI. CDR3 sequence: CASSPRTGLYEQYF. As DNA, the CDR3 is TGTGCCAGCAGTCCCCGGACAGGTCTCTACGAGCAGTACTTC.

The chain recombines TRBV7-2 with TRBJ2-7; 9 bases agree with TRBD2. Germline V lookup: CDR1 SGHTA, CDR2 FQGNSA. Trimming took 1 base from V and 0 from J; bases not matched to a gene: 7. The CDR3 runs 17 residues. CDR3 protein: CASSLVPRTSDSYEQYF. Written as DNA, the CDR3 is TGTGCCAGCAGCTTAGTTCCCCGGACTAGCGACTCCTACGAGCAGTACTTC.

Details on this clone: One base separates it from a far larger clone, so it is likely a read error. The rearrangement uses TRBV6-1 and TRBJ2-7; 11 bases align to TRBD2. Germline V gives CDR1 MNHNS, CDR2 SASEGT. V was clipped by 8 bases and J by 1 base; unmatched bases: 7. This CDR3 contains 15 residues. The CDR3 here is CASEGTSGGSYEQYF. CDR3 bases: TGTGCCAGCGAAGGAACTAGCGGGGGTTCCTACGAGCAGTACTTC.

This clone was seen once. The chain combines TRBV7-9 with TRBJ2-5, with TRBD2 matching over 7 bases. The CDR3 extends over 13 amino acids. V was pared by 5 bases and J by 10 bases, with 10 bases of the junction left unmatched. Germline V gene sequence: CDR1 SEHNR, CDR2 FQNEAQ (reference sequence). CDR3 nucleotide sequence: TGTGCCAGCAGCCAGAGCGGGGCGGCGAACCAGTACTTC. Its protein is CASSQSGAANQYF.

A remark on this clone: Other DNA sequences in this specimen translate into the identical CDR3. This rearrangement joins TRBV7-8 to TRBJ1-2, with a tentative D call TRBD1 (6 bases). The V gene lost 5 bases and the J gene lost 4 bases, with 20 bases spanning the gap. This CDR3 region has 16 residues. Germline CDR1 and CDR2: SGHVS and FQNEAQ. The DNA for the CDR3 is TGTGCCAGCAGCCAATCTACAGGGACGCCTAGCTATGGCTACACCTTC. Encoded protein: CASSQSTGTPSYGYTF.

This chain uses TRBV5-1 with TRBJ1-5; D may be TRBD1 (5 bases). Trimming took off 5 bases at V and 0 bases at J, with 15 bases between the two ends. This CDR3 is built from 16 residues. Germline values: CDR1 SGHRS, CDR2 YFSETQ. CDR3 bases: TGCGCCAGCAGTTCCCGGACAAACAATAGCAATCAGCCCCAGCATTTT. As protein: CASSSRTNNSNQPQHF.

This rearrangement joins TRBV10-3 to TRBJ2-5; 10 nucleotides align to TRBD2. Germline CDR1 and CDR2: ENHRY and SYGVKD. CDR3 length equals 15 residues. V lost 6 bases and J lost 0; bases outside the gene matches: 4. CDR3 bases: TGTGCCATCAGACAGACTAGCGGGCACCAAGAGACCCAGTACTTC. Translation gives CAIRQTSGHQETQYF.

The chain couples TRBV29-1 to TRBJ2-2; D is ambiguous. The CDR3 is made up of 12 amino acids. With 5 bases removed from V and 6 bases from J, the gap between germline ends came to 10 bases. Germline CDR1 reads SQVTM; CDR2 reads ANQGSEA. CDR3 sequence: CSVTRTAGELFF. The DNA of the CDR3 is TGCAGCGTTACCCGGACCGCCGGGGAGCTGTTTTTT.

As regards this clone: A read error may be the cause here, since a much bigger clone is one base away. The J gene is TRBJ1-2, the V gene TRBV6-1; D not resolved. Looked up from germline, CDR1 is MNHNS and CDR2 is SASEGT. Between the trimmed V and J ends, which lost 5 bases and 4 bases, there was a span of 17 bases. The CDR3 spans 15 residues. CDR3 bases: TGTGCCAGCAGTCTAGGCCCGACGGATTTCTATGGCTACACCTTC. The encoded protein is CASSLGPTDFYGYTF.

This chain's CDR3 is CASSLEGTSGAYEQYF. In DNA form, the CDR3 reads TGTGCCAGCAGCCTAGAGGGTACTAGCGGAGCCTACGAGCAGTACTTC. This chain links TRBV7-3 with TRBJ2-7; 8 nucleotides line up with TRBD2. The CDR3 extends over 16 amino acids. CDR1 is SGHTA, CDR2 FQGTGA, per germline. V shed 5 bases, J shed 2 bases, and the junction held 11 bases outside the gene matches.

The chain links TRBV5-1 to TRBJ1-2; tentatively, D is TRBD1 (5 bases). Germline values: CDR1 SGHRS, CDR2 YFSETQ. Trimming took 4 bases from V and 6 from J, leaving 13 bases between them. The CDR3 extends over 13 amino acids. CDR3 residues: CASSIGADHGYTF. As DNA, the CDR3 is TGCGCCAGCAGCATCGGGGCCGACCATGGCTACACCTTC.

The chain has TRBV5-4 and TRBJ2-6; no reliable D call. V gave up 4 bases and J gave up 1 base, with 9 bases separating them. CDR3 length: 15 residues. Per germline, CDR1 SGHNT and CDR2 YYREEE (reference sequence). Written as DNA, the CDR3 is TGTGCCAGCAGCCTCTTTCGGTCTGGGGCCAACGTCCTGACTTTC. Protein product: CASSLFRSGANVLTF.

The chain carries TRBV11-2 and TRBJ2-3; D uncertain. V was cut by 5 bases and J by 4 bases, with 7 bases left in between. The CDR3 length is 12 residues. Germline values: CDR1 SGHAT, CDR2 FQNNGV. CDR3: CASSPGADTQYF. The CDR3 DNA reads as TGTGCCAGCAGCCCTGGTGCAGATACGCAGTATTTT.